This TCR beta chain was retrieved from a study of T cell changes during pregnancy in multiple sclerosis. Produced via immunoSEQ multiplex PCR; TCRdb's table is partial and in-frame only. The table records about 40,000 clones, almost 95% of them present only once. Germline CDR1 is MGHRA and CDR2 is YSYEKL. This CDR3 has 13 amino acids. Unmatched junction bases numbered 1, after V lost 3 bases and J lost 5 bases. Sequencing was performed on CD4+ T cells from peripheral blood mononuclear cells, taken after pregnancy. The receptor's source is a female donor with multiple sclerosis, enrolled in a pregnancy study. This chain joins TRBV4-1 and TRBJ1-2; 9 bases align to TRBD1. CDR3 DNA: TGCGCCAGCAGCCACGGACAGGGGTATGGCTACACCTTC. Its protein is CASSHGQGYGYTF.